Listed here is a single T cell receptor (beta chain). The entry originates in a study of blood T cell repertoires in COVID-19. V shed 3 bases and J shed 1 base, with 18 bases lying between them. CDR3 length: 17 residues. CDR1 and CDR2 (germline): MDHEN, SYDVKM. Under the authors' procedure: How many nucleated cells were present was estimated from reference gene primer amplification. Only in-frame clones appear in the TCRdb table, and some are missing; sequencing was by immunoSEQ multiplex PCR. V and J calls and clone size are given by that table; D and trimming were obtained from the DNA. The data contain approximately 290,000 clones, roughly nine tenths of them singletons.

The specimen was peripheral blood. The chain has TRBV28 and TRBJ1-1; possible D gene TRBD1, 5 bases. The receptor's source is a woman aged 30 to 39 with COVID-19, enrolled during active disease. CDR3 bases: TGTGCCAGCAGTTTCGACCCCATGGTTACAGGGAACACTGAAGCTTTCTTT. Protein sequence: CASSFDPMVTGNTEAFF. Together with reference TRBV28 and TRBJ1-1, the CDR3 gives the full variable domain: DVKVTQSSRYLVKRTGEKVFLECVQDMDHENMFWYRQDPGLGLRLIYFSYDVKMKEKGDIPEGYSVSREKKERFSLILESASTNQTSMYLCASSFDPMVTGNTEAFFGQGTRLTVV.